This is a list of T cell receptor beta chains from one sample in a study of T-cell reconstitution after alpha-beta-depleted transplantation in children. TCRdb ran MiXCR on the PCR reads and lists one entry per CDR3 protein. In the table there are approximately 210,000 distinct CDR3 sequences, more than 14% of which are singletons. The source was PBMCs from the stem cell graft donor, collected from the stem cell graft. The receptors here all came from a human donor who donated a stem cell graft to a child with acute lymphoblastic leukemia. Each CDR3 is given with its conserved first and last residue. Each record gives: V gene, CDR3 protein.

v_gene: TRBV6-1
CDR3aa: CASRVDSLNEQFF

v_gene: TRBV12-3/TRBV12-4
CDR3aa: CASSLAWGRLYEQYF

v_gene: TRBV10-3
CDR3aa: CAISDPGISYEQYF

v_gene: TRBV12-3/TRBV12-4
CDR3aa: CASSLKAGRGYTF

v_gene: TRBV24-1
CDR3aa: CATSDRIFLAGGGEQFF

v_gene: TRBV12-3/TRBV12-4
CDR3aa: CASRDTGQETQYF

v_gene: TRBV12-3/TRBV12-4
CDR3aa: CASSYPMNTEAFF

v_gene: TRBV5-1
CDR3aa: CASSLVAGRGEQYF

v_gene: TRBV7-7
CDR3aa: CASGLAGNTGELFF

v_gene: TRBV5-4
CDR3aa: CASSTEVPTGELFF

v_gene: TRBV20-1
CDR3aa: CSARDPLPEQFF

v_gene: TRBV15
CDR3aa: CATRTSGSYEQYF

v_gene: TRBV20-1
CDR3aa: CSARDERKPSYEQYF

v_gene: TRBV7-9
CDR3aa: CASSKRDSNNEQFF

v_gene: TRBV4-1
CDR3aa: CASSPERVIDTGELFF

v_gene: TRBV20-1
CDR3aa: CSAPARMLHF

v_gene: TRBV29-1
CDR3aa: CSVVWDTGELFF

v_gene: TRBV30
CDR3aa: CAWSVMGNTEAFF

v_gene: TRBV10-1
CDR3aa: CASSDEASGSHEQYF

v_gene: TRBV7-8
CDR3aa: CASRGGRTNEKLFF